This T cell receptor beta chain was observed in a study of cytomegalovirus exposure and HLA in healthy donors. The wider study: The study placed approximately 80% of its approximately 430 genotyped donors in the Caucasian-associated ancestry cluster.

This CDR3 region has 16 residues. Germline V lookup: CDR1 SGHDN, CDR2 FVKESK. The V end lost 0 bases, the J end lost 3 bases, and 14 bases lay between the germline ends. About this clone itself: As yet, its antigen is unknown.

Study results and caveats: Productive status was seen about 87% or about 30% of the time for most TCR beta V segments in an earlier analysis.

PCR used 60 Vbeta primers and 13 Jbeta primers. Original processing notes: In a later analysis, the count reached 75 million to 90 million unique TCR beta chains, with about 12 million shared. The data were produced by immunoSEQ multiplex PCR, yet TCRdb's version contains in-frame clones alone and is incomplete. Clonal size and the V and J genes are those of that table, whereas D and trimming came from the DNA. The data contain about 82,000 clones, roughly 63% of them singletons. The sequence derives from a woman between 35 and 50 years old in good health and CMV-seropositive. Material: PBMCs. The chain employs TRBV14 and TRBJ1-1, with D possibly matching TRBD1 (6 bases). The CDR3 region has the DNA TGTGCCAGCAGCCAAGATTGGGGGGGGCATTACACTGAAGCTTTCTTT. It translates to CASSQDWGGHYTEAFF. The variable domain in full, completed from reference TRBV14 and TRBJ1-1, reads EAGVTQFPSHSVIEKGQTVTLRCDPISGHDNLYWYRRVMGKEIKFLLHFVKESKQDESGMPNNRFLAERTGGTYSTLKVQPAELEDSGVYFCASSQDWGGHYTEAFFGQGTRLTVV.